This passage covers 22 T cell receptor beta chains from one sample sequenced in a study of cytotoxic CD8 clonotypes in ibrutinib-treated CLL. The data were produced by immunoSEQ multiplex PCR, yet TCRdb's version contains in-frame clones alone and is incomplete. The sample consists of 100,000 to 150,000 clones, approximately 85% of them appearing once. This specimen consisted of PBMCs, obtained after 24 months of ibrutinib treatment. These TCRs come from a human donor with chronic lymphocytic leukemia.

This sequence joins TRBV7-9 and TRBJ2-2; D is ambiguous. This CDR3 is built from 13 residues. Germline CDR1 SEHNR, CDR2 FQNEAQ (reference sequence). V was shortened by 1 base and J by 6 bases, with 6 bases between the two germline ends. DNA for the CDR3: TGTGCCAGCAGCTTAGAGTGGGCCGGGGAGCTGTTTTTT. Its protein is CASSLEWAGELFF.

The genes are TRBV7-9 and TRBJ2-2; D not certain. The CDR3 totals 14 residues. Between the trimmed V and J ends, which lost 3 bases and 1 base, there was a span of 6 bases. In germline, CDR1 is SEHNR, CDR2 FQNEAQ (reference sequence). The CDR3 region is CASSFVRNTGELFF. CDR3 in DNA: TGTGCCAGCAGCTTCGTCAGGAACACCGGGGAGCTGTTTTTT.

The chain joins TRBV5-3 to TRBJ2-4, with D possibly TRBD2 on 6 matching bases. TRBV5-3 is marked as an open reading frame, function uncertain. Trimming took 4 bases from V and 3 from J, leaving 17 bases between them. This CDR3 contains 16 residues. CDR3 coding DNA: TGTGCCAGAAGCCCAAAAATCGGAGGGGTCAAAAACATTCAGTACTTC. Protein product: CARSPKIGGVKNIQYF.

The gene calls are TRBV5-4 and TRBJ2-7; tentative D call: TRBD2 (6 bases). Between the trimmed V and J ends, which lost 2 bases and 7 bases, there was a span of 22 bases. The CDR3 is made up of 16 amino acids. Germline CDR1 and CDR2: SGHNT and YYREEE (reference sequence). For the CDR3, the DNA is TGTGCCAGCAGCTTAGCCGGGTTCGGGGGAGTGAGGGAGCAGTACTTC. It translates to CASSLAGFGGVREQYF.

The chain carries TRBV28 and TRBJ1-2; D not certain. Germline lookup yields CDR1 MDHEN and CDR2 SYDVKM. The V and J ends lost 6 bases and 3 bases respectively, with 11 bases between them. The CDR3 has 13 amino acids. CDR3 coding DNA: TGTGCCAGCAGCCTCGGTTGGCACTATGGCTACACCTTC. Amino acids: CASSLGWHYGYTF.

V is TRBV5-1 and J is TRBJ2-7; 12 bases fit TRBD2. Trimming cost V 4 bases and J 2 bases; bases outside gene matches: 13. The germline V gene encodes CDR1 SGHRS and CDR2 YFSETQ. There are 18 residues in the CDR3. The DNA for the CDR3 is TGCGCCAGCAGCCCAAGGACTAGCGGGGCCACGGTACCCTACGAGCAGTACTTC. This codes for CASSPRTSGATVPYEQYF.

Regarding this clone: One end of the junction varies from germline; a read error may be responsible. This sample also contains other DNA sequences that code for the same CDR3. The chain uses TRBV7-7 and TRBJ2-5; D is unclear. Germline CDR1 reads SSHAT; CDR2 reads FNYEAQ (reference sequence). The CDR3 totals 13 residues. DNA of the CDR3: TGTGCTAGCAGCTTGGGTACAGCCGAGACCCAGTACTTC. Translation: CASSLGTAETQYF.

The chain combines TRBV7-2 with TRBJ2-7, with D maybe TRBD2 (5 bases). This CDR3 has 12 amino acids. Trimming left V 6 bases short and J 6 bases short, with 12 bases between. Germline CDR1 SGHTA, CDR2 FQGNSA. CDR3 nucleotides: TGTGCCAGCAGACTTGGACGGGGCGAGCAGTACTTC. It specifies CASRLGRGEQYF.

The chain couples TRBV5-1 to TRBJ2-7; 7 nucleotides agree with TRBD2. Germline V gene data show CDR1 as SGHRS and CDR2 as YFSETQ. The CDR3 sequence is 15 residues long. V lost 4 bases and J lost 0; bases outside the gene matches: 7. CDR3 nucleotide sequence: TGCGCCAGCAGCCCTGGACCTAGCGGCTCCTACGAGCAGTACTTC. It translates to CASSPGPSGSYEQYF.

The J gene is TRBJ1-3, the V gene TRBV6-1, with D uncertain. This CDR3 comprises 14 residues. Trimming left V 8 bases short and J 0 bases short, with 11 bases between. Germline CDR1 reads MNHNS; CDR2 reads SASEGT. CDR3 nucleotides: TGTGCCAGCGCCCCGAGTTCCTCTGGAAACACCATATATTTT. Residues: CASAPSSSGNTIYF.

The chain employs TRBV11-2 and TRBJ2-7; the D gene could be TRBD1 or TRBD2 (7 bases each). Trimming took off 0 bases at V and 7 bases at J, with 25 bases between the two ends. The germline gives CDR1 SGHAT, CDR2 FQNNGV. This CDR3 contains 18 residues. CDR3 DNA sequence: TGTGCCAGCAGCTTAGATCCAGGGGGGGCAGTCGTCCGCGCGGAGCAGTACTTC. This encodes CASSLDPGGAVVRAEQYF.

The J gene is TRBJ2-7, the V gene TRBV7-2; D possibly corresponds to TRBD1 (5 bases). The V gene lost 2 bases and the J gene lost 3 bases, with 5 bases spanning the gap. In germline, CDR1 is SGHTA, CDR2 FQGNSA. CDR3 length: 12 amino acids. The CDR3 protein is CASSLQGYEQYF. The DNA of the CDR3 is TGTGCCAGCAGCTTACAGGGCTACGAGCAGTACTTC.

This chain links TRBV2 with TRBJ1-4; maybe TRBD1 (6 bases). Trimming took 6 bases from V and 5 from J, leaving 10 bases between them. The CDR3 is 13 amino acids. CDR1 and CDR2 (germline): SNHLY, FYNNEI. The CDR3 region is CASRAGGNEKLFF. DNA of the CDR3: TGTGCCAGCAGGGCTGGGGGCAATGAAAAACTGTTTTTT.

V gene TRBV27 combines with J gene TRBJ2-7, with TRBD2 identical over 12 bases. CDR1 and CDR2 from the germline V gene are MNHEY and SMNVEV (reference sequence). The CDR3 extends over 16 amino acids. V gave up 5 bases and J gave up 5 bases; unmatched junction bases: 10. The CDR3 DNA reads TGTGCCAGCAGTCCACGGACGACTAGCGGGAGTAACGAGCAGTACTTC. Translating gives CASSPRTTSGSNEQYF.

The chain carries TRBV18 and TRBJ1-2, with D perhaps matching TRBD1 (6 bases). Trimming shortened V by 3 bases and J by 4 bases, and 12 bases separated the two germline ends. The CDR3 runs to 14 residues. Germline V gives CDR1 KGHSH, CDR2 LQKENI. For the CDR3, the DNA is TGTGCCAGCTCACCGGACAGCCGCGGCTATGGCTACACCTTC. Protein: CASSPDSRGYGYTF.

The chain uses TRBV7-8 and TRBJ1-5, with TRBD1 as a possible D gene (6 bases). The CDR3 has 15 residues. V lost 6 bases to trimming and J lost 3 bases, with 15 bases between them. Per germline, CDR1 SGHVS and CDR2 FQNEAQ. This chain's CDR3 is CASSPLRQDNQPQHF. The CDR3 DNA reads TGTGCCAGCAGTCCTCTCCGACAGGACAATCAGCCCCAGCATTTT.

V gene TRBV6-4 combines with J gene TRBJ1-5; 10 bases align to TRBD1. CDR3 length: 13 amino acids. Per the germline V gene, CDR1 is MRHNA and CDR2 is SNTAGT. The junction had 4 bases not matched to a gene; V was cut back by 8 bases and J by 6 bases. Here the CDR3 reads CASRDRGLQPQHF. For the CDR3, the DNA is TGTGCCAGCCGGGACAGGGGTCTTCAGCCCCAGCATTTT.

This chain uses TRBV15 with TRBJ1-4; 7 bases agree with TRBD1. The CDR3 covers 14 residues. Unmatched junction bases numbered 4, after V lost 4 bases and J lost 5 bases. Germline V lookup: CDR1 LNHNV, CDR2 YYDKDF (reference sequence). The CDR3 sequence: CATSKGAGNEKLFF. The CDR3 DNA reads as TGTGCCACCAGCAAGGGGGCGGGGAATGAAAAACTGTTTTTT.

This clone was counted a single time. CDR3 DNA sequence: TGTGCCACTGGACAGGGGATTTTTGGCTACACCTTC. Its translation: CATGQGIFGYTF. The V gene is TRBV6-1, the J gene TRBJ1-2; the match to TRBD1 covers 9 bases. CDR1 and CDR2 from the germline V gene are MNHNS and SASEGT. The CDR3 covers 12 residues. J was trimmed by 7 bases and V by 10 bases; bases with no gene match: 7.

The J gene is TRBJ1-1, the V gene TRBV5-8; D is ambiguous. The germline gives CDR1 SGHTS, CDR2 YDEGEE. This CDR3 region has 15 residues. The germline V and J ends were trimmed by 4 bases and 5 bases, with 18 bases remaining between them. CDR3 in amino acids: CASSVSGQLRTEAFF. Here the CDR3 DNA reads TGTGCCAGCAGCGTTTCGGGCCAACTACGGACTGAAGCTTTCTTT.

This chain joins TRBV28 and TRBJ2-5, with 7 nucleotides matching TRBD2. The CDR3 is 14 residues long. V trimming: 5 bases; J trimming: 5 bases; junction bases outside the gene matches: 8. Germline assignment: CDR1 MDHEN and CDR2 SYDVKM. The CDR3: CASSVSGRGETQYF. DNA for the CDR3: TGTGCCAGCAGTGTGAGCGGGCGGGGGGAGACCCAGTACTTC.

CDR3: CSARGATQYF. CDR3 coding DNA: TGCAGTGCTAGGGGGGCTACCCAGTACTTC. The chain has TRBV20-1 and TRBJ2-5; tentatively, D is TRBD1 (6 bases). Trimming removed 3 bases at V and 8 bases at J, with 7 bases between. Germline loops: CDR1 DFQATT, CDR2 SNEGSKA (reference sequence). The CDR3 has 10 residues.